This T cell receptor beta chain emerged from a study of shared clonotypes between healthy human individuals. General study findings and limits: Non-shared clonotypes showed lower generation probabilities than clonotypes common to all four donors. Clonotype sharing among donors, it was expected, would be affected by sequencing depth.

CDR1 is MDHEN and CDR2 is SYDVKM in the germline V gene. The CDR3 loop spans 13 amino acids. Deletions cut 5 bases from V and 10 bases from J, with 17 bases between. Here immunoSEQ multiplex PCR was the method, and the copy in TCRdb shows in-frame clones only, minus some. This sample yields roughly 1,000,000 clones, of which approximately 80% are seen a single time; 0.61% belongs to the top ten. Free of recent acute infections or vaccinations, the donors were healthy HIV-negative adults. As regards this clone: Its antigen remains unknown.

The clonotype was recovered from a man aged 18-30 years in good health. Some clones in this sample may be carry-over from other donors' samples. V and J are TRBV28 and TRBJ1-1; D not resolved. The sequenced sample was memory CD4+ T cells from PBMCs. Subset specified: CD45RA-negative fraction. This CDR3 is CASSTYARVGAFF. The CDR3 coding sequence is TGTGCCAGCAGTACCTACGCCAGAGTCGGAGCTTTCTTT.